The 27 T cell receptor beta chains reported below all come from one sample, sequenced in a study of cytomegalovirus exposure and HLA in healthy donors. TCRdb keeps only in-frame clones here, not all; method: immunoSEQ multiplex PCR. This sample carries around 140,000 clones, 89% of them seen once, and the ten largest clones take around 1.2%. Sample: PBMCs. The receptors derive from a woman between 18 and 29 years old in good health and CMV-seronegative.

V is TRBV7-9 and J is TRBJ2-7, with D perhaps matching TRBD2 (7 bases). The V end lost 3 bases, the J end lost 3 bases, and 12 bases lay between the germline ends. The germline gives CDR1 SEHNR, CDR2 FQNEAQ (reference sequence). The CDR3 length is 14 residues. This chain's CDR3 is CASSLEGEGYEQYF. Here the CDR3 DNA reads TGTGCCAGCAGCTTGGAGGGGGAGGGCTACGAGCAGTACTTC.

The chain is built from TRBV19 and TRBJ1-5; D call uncertain. Trimming left V 3 bases short and J 3 bases short, with 12 bases between. Per the germline V gene, CDR1 is LNHDA and CDR2 is SQIVND (reference sequence). The CDR3 contains 15 residues. CDR3 protein: CASSIGSIPNQPQHF. In nucleotides, the CDR3 is TGTGCCAGTAGTATCGGGTCCATACCCAATCAGCCCCAGCATTTT. Combining the CDR3 with reference TRBV19 and TRBJ1-5 gives the whole variable domain DGGITQSPKYLFRKEGQNVTLSCEQNLNHDAMYWYRQDPGQGLRLIYYSQIVNDFQKGDIAEGYSVSREKKESFPLTVTSAQKNPTAFYLCASSIGSIPNQPQHFGDGTRLSIL.

This chain connects TRBV5-1 to TRBJ2-5; possible D gene TRBD1, 5 bases. The germline V gene has CDR1 SGHRS and CDR2 YFSETQ. The CDR3 runs to 14 residues. Trimming shortened V by 3 bases and J by 2 bases, and 11 bases separated the two germline ends. CDR3 region: CASSSTTGQETQYF. CDR3 in DNA: TGCGCCAGCAGCTCTACCACAGGACAAGAGACCCAGTACTTC.

Comment on this clone: The sample carries other DNA sequences with the same CDR3. The chain has TRBV5-4 and TRBJ2-1; D may be TRBD1 (5 bases). Germline values: CDR1 SGHNT, CDR2 YYREEE (reference sequence). The CDR3 has 16 residues. Trimming pared 0 bases from V and 0 bases from J, leaving 10 bases between. CDR3 amino acids: CASSLGGASSYNEQFF. The CDR3 DNA reads as TGTGCCAGCAGCTTGGGGGGCGCTAGCTCCTACAATGAGCAGTTCTTC.

The chain links TRBV5-4 to TRBJ1-1, with D unclear. Trimming pared 6 bases from V and 0 bases from J, leaving 9 bases between. The CDR3 consists of 13 residues. The germline gives CDR1 SGHNT, CDR2 YYREEE (reference sequence). DNA of the CDR3: TGTGCCAGCATTGACGACATGAACACTGAAGCTTTCTTT. Residues: CASIDDMNTEAFF. Filled out from reference TRBV5-4 and TRBJ1-1, the complete variable domain reads ETGVTQSPTHLIKTRGQQVTLRCSSQSGHNTVSWYQQALGQGPQFIFQYYREEENGRGNFPPRFSGLQFPNYSSELNVNALELDDSALYLCASIDDMNTEAFFGQGTRLTVV.

This clone was recorded once. The chain recombines TRBV19 with TRBJ2-7; no clear D gene. Germline lookup yields CDR1 LNHDA and CDR2 SQIVND (reference sequence). The CDR3 runs 15 residues. V lost 10 bases and J lost 5, with 24 bases in between. The DNA of the CDR3 is TGTGCCACCCCACGACCGGGTGCCGGATTAAACGAGCAGTACTTC. Its translation: CATPRPGAGLNEQYF. Using reference TRBV19 and TRBJ2-7 for the parts outside the CDR3, the full variable domain is DGGITQSPKYLFRKEGQNVTLSCEQNLNHDAMYWYRQDPGQGLRLIYYSQIVNDFQKGDIAEGYSVSREKKESFPLTVTSAQKNPTAFYLCATPRPGAGLNEQYFGPGTRLTVT.

The chain is built from TRBV4-2 and TRBJ1-6, with 7 bases aligning to TRBD1. J gave up 6 bases and V 5 bases, and 7 bases lay outside the gene matches. The germline CDR1 and CDR2 sequences are LGHNA and YNFKEQ. The CDR3 totals 15 residues. The CDR3 sequence: CASSNRDRGNSPLHF. CDR3 sequence (DNA): TGTGCCAGCAGCAACCGGGACAGAGGTAATTCACCCCTCCACTTT.

J is TRBJ2-5 and V is TRBV2, with 7 positions matching TRBD2. The CDR3 sequence is 13 residues long. CDR1 is SNHLY and CDR2 is FYNNEI in the germline V gene. J lost 7 bases, V lost 3 bases, and 5 bases had no gene match. The CDR3: CASSDDGGGTQYF. The CDR3 DNA reads as TGTGCCAGCAGTGATGACGGCGGGGGGACCCAGTACTTC. Drawing the rest from reference TRBV2 and TRBJ2-5, the complete variable domain is EPEVTQTPSHQVTQMGQEVILRCVPISNHLYFYWYRQILGQKVEFLVSFYNNEISEKSEIFDDQFSVERPDGSNFTLKIRSTKLEDSAMYFCASSDDGGGTQYFGPGTRLLVL.

J is TRBJ1-1 and V is TRBV6-5; no clear D. The CDR3 has 13 amino acids. Trimming removed 5 bases at V and 4 bases at J, with 11 bases between. CDR1 and CDR2 (germline): MNHEY, SVGAGI. The DNA for the CDR3 is TGTGCCAGCAGTACTTTAGACACCACTGAAGCTTTCTTT. It translates to CASSTLDTTEAFF.

The chain combines TRBV20-1 with TRBJ2-7, with D hard to call. V lost 6 bases and J 3 bases, leaving 6 bases between the germline ends. Germline CDR1 and CDR2: DFQATT and SNEGSKA (reference sequence). The CDR3 spans 10 residues. This CDR3 is CSAQNYEQYF. The CDR3, as DNA: TGCAGTGCACAAAACTACGAGCAGTACTTC.

The chain combines TRBV27 with TRBJ1-1; TRBD1 might be the D (5 bases). V lost 0 bases, J lost 5 bases, and 13 bases lay in between. This CDR3 has 15 residues. Germline V gives CDR1 MNHEY, CDR2 SMNVEV (reference sequence). The CDR3 is CASSLSSGVGTEAFF. As DNA, the CDR3 is TGTGCCAGCAGTTTATCGTCGGGGGTAGGGACTGAAGCTTTCTTT.

The chain carries TRBV4-2 and TRBJ2-1; D gene ambiguous. The CDR3 runs 17 residues. The germline CDR1 and CDR2 sequences are LGHNA and YNFKEQ. V gave up 1 base and J gave up 3 bases, with 16 bases separating them. The CDR3 region has the DNA TGTGCCAGCAGCCAAGGAGCAGGCCCCCTACTCTACAATGAGCAGTTCTTC. Translating gives CASSQGAGPLLYNEQFF.

Comment on this clone: Within the sample, other DNA sequences also encode this same CDR3. This chain joins TRBV5-1 and TRBJ2-3; 7 bases are a match to TRBD2. Germline V CDR1 and CDR2: SGHRS, YFSETQ. This CDR3 is 14 amino acids long. J was trimmed by 3 bases and V by 0 bases; bases with no gene match: 1. The DNA of the CDR3 is TGCGCCAGCAGCTTGGCTAGCGGTACAGATACGCAGTATTTT. Protein product: CASSLASGTDTQYF.

The rearrangement links TRBV7-3 to TRBJ1-5; no definite D call. The CDR3 has 15 amino acids. V lost 9 bases to trimming and J lost 5 bases, with 20 bases between them. From germline, CDR1 is SGHTA and CDR2 FQGTGA. CDR3: CARIRPGWAHQPQHF. The CDR3 DNA is TGTGCCAGGATCCGCCCCGGTTGGGCCCATCAGCCCCAGCATTTT.

The chain links TRBV7-2 to TRBJ1-1; D may be TRBD1 (6 bases). V dropped 5 bases and J dropped 1 base, with 17 bases sitting between them. This CDR3 region has 16 residues. CDR1 is SGHTA, CDR2 FQGNSA, per germline. CDR3 region: CASSTRSQGWNTEAFF. The CDR3 DNA follows: TGTGCCAGCAGCACACGCAGTCAGGGGTGGAACACTGAAGCTTTCTTT. Full variable domain (missing parts from reference TRBV7-2 and TRBJ1-1): GAGVSQSPSNKVTEKGKDVELRCDPISGHTALYWYRQSLGQGLEFLIYFQGNSAPDKSGLPSDRFSAERTGGSVSTLTIQRTQQEDSAVYLCASSTRSQGWNTEAFFGQGTRLTVV.

This clone is a singleton in its sample. V gene TRBV7-6 combines with J gene TRBJ2-3, with D tentatively TRBD1 (6 bases). Germline CDR1 and CDR2: SGHVS and FNYEAQ. V lost 6 bases and J 2 bases, leaving 9 bases between the germline ends. The CDR3 has 13 amino acids. DNA of the CDR3: TGTGCCAGCAGAAGGGGGTCCACAGATACGCAGTATTTT. Its translation is CASRRGSTDTQYF.

The genes are TRBV2 and TRBJ2-7, with 7 nucleotides matching TRBD1. The CDR3 runs to 14 residues. V shed 4 bases, J shed 3 bases, and the junction held 6 bases outside the gene matches. CDR1 SNHLY and CDR2 FYNNEI come from the germline V gene. Here the CDR3 reads CASSGRDSLYEQYF. CDR3 bases: TGTGCCAGCAGTGGCCGGGACAGCCTCTACGAGCAGTACTTC.

The chain employs TRBV5-4 and TRBJ1-1, with D perhaps TRBD1 (5 bases). The CDR3 loop spans 12 amino acids. Germline CDR1 and CDR2: SGHNT and YYREEE (reference sequence). V was pared by 3 bases and J by 5 bases, with 8 bases between. The CDR3 protein is CASSSGETEAFF. Here the CDR3 DNA reads TGTGCCAGCAGCTCGGGGGAGACTGAAGCTTTCTTT.

The rearrangement joins TRBV9 to TRBJ1-6; D is perhaps TRBD1 (5 bases). This CDR3 region has 17 residues. The V gene lost 0 bases and the J gene lost 7 bases, with 17 bases spanning the gap. Germline loops: CDR1 SGDLS, CDR2 YYNGEE. In DNA form, the CDR3 reads TGTGCCAGCAGCGTAGAGGCGGGGGTCAAGGGAAATTCACCCCTCCACTTT. Translation: CASSVEAGVKGNSPLHF. The full variable domain, rest sourced from reference TRBV9 and TRBJ1-6, is DSGVTQTPKHLITATGQRVTLRCSPRSGDLSVYWYQQSLDQGLQFLIQYYNGEERAKGNILERFSAQQFPDLHSELNLSSLELGDSALYFCASSVEAGVKGNSPLHFGNGTRLTVT.

DNA of the CDR3: TGTGCCAGCAGTTTTACAGGGGGCGCCTCAGGGAATGAGCAGTTCTTC. Encoded protein: CASSFTGGASGNEQFF. This chain uses TRBV6-4 with TRBJ2-1; 9 bases are a match to TRBD1. Germline V gene sequence: CDR1 MRHNA, CDR2 SNTAGT. The CDR3 totals 16 residues. V shed 5 bases, J shed 7 bases, and the junction held 12 bases outside the gene matches.

V usage is TRBV13 and J usage is TRBJ1-2; 10 bases map to TRBD1. Losses at the gene ends were 5 bases for V and 8 bases for J; bases not matched to a gene: 14. Germline V lookup: CDR1 PRHDT, CDR2 FYEKMQ (reference sequence). This CDR3 region has 16 residues. CDR3 nucleotides: TGTGCCAGCAGCCCATCGACAGGGGGCGCCTTAGGAGGCTACACCTTC. Translating it yields CASSPSTGGALGGYTF. Based on the CDR3 plus reference TRBV13 and TRBJ1-2, the full variable domain is AAGVIQSPRHLIKEKRETATLKCYPIPRHDTVYWYQQGPGQDPQFLISFYEKMQSDKGSIPDRFSAQQFSDYHSELNMSSLELGDSALYFCASSPSTGGALGGYTFGSGTRLTVV.

Remarks on this clone: At one of its ends the junction is not consistent with the germline gene, which may arise from a read error. CDR3 loop: CASSFSNYGYTF. CDR3 in DNA: TGTGCCAGCAGTTTCTCTAATTATGGCTACACCTTC. The chain combines TRBV28 with TRBJ1-2; D not resolved. Germline values: CDR1 MDHEN, CDR2 SYDVKM. The CDR3 contains 12 residues.

The rearrangement joins TRBV5-5 to TRBJ2-5; TRBD2 agrees at 11 bases. Unmatched junction bases numbered 5, after V lost 2 bases and J lost 2 bases. Germline CDR1 is SGHKS and CDR2 is YYEKEE (reference sequence). The CDR3 contains 16 residues. The CDR3 DNA sequence: TGTGCCAGCAGCTTTAGCGGGGGGGCGAATCAAGAGACCCAGTACTTC. This gives the protein CASSFSGGANQETQYF.

The chain has TRBV2 and TRBJ2-2; 7 bases match TRBD1. Germline V CDR1 and CDR2: SNHLY, FYNNEI. The V and J ends lost 6 bases and 0 bases, in that order; junction bases with no gene match: 7. This CDR3 has 16 residues. The CDR3 is CASRRNRGPNTGELFF. The CDR3 nucleotides read TGTGCCAGCAGGAGGAACAGGGGCCCGAACACCGGGGAGCTGTTTTTT.

This chain joins TRBV10-3 and TRBJ1-1, with D unresolved. The CDR3 runs 14 residues. The germline CDR1 and CDR2 sequences are ENHRY and SYGVKD. Trimming removed 4 bases from V and 7 bases from J, with 16 bases in between. CDR3 sequence reads: CAISGISVWSEAFF. The CDR3 DNA follows: TGTGCCATCAGTGGTATTTCTGTTTGGAGTGAAGCTTTCTTT.

J is TRBJ2-4 and V is TRBV5-1; D may be TRBD1 or TRBD2 (6 bases each). From germline, CDR1 is SGHRS and CDR2 YFSETQ. With 4 bases removed from V and 1 base from J, the gap between germline ends came to 15 bases. This CDR3 is built from 16 residues. The CDR3 region has the DNA TGCGCCAGCAGCATGGGGGGCTTTCCGGCCAAAAACATTCAGTACTTC. Amino acids: CASSMGGFPAKNIQYF.

This chain connects TRBV19 to TRBJ2-7; D gene unclear. The CDR3 runs to 13 residues. Germline-derived CDR1 and CDR2 are LNHDA and SQIVND (reference sequence). V was pared by 5 bases and J by 6 bases, with 14 bases between. The CDR3 DNA sequence: TGTGCCAGTAGTTTGGGCCCCCTGGTCGAGCAGTACTTC. Translating it yields CASSLGPLVEQYF.